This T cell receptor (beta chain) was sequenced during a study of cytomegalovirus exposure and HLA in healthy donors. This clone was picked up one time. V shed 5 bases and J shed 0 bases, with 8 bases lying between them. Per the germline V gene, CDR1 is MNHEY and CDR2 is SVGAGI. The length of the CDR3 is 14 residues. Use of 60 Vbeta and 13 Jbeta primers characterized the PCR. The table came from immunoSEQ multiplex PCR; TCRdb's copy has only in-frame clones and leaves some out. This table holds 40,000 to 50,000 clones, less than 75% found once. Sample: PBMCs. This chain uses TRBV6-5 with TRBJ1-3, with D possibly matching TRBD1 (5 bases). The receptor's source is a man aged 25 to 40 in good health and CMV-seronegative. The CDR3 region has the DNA TGTGCCAGCAGTGACAGAAACTCTGGAAACACCATATATTTT. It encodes CASSDRNSGNTIYF.